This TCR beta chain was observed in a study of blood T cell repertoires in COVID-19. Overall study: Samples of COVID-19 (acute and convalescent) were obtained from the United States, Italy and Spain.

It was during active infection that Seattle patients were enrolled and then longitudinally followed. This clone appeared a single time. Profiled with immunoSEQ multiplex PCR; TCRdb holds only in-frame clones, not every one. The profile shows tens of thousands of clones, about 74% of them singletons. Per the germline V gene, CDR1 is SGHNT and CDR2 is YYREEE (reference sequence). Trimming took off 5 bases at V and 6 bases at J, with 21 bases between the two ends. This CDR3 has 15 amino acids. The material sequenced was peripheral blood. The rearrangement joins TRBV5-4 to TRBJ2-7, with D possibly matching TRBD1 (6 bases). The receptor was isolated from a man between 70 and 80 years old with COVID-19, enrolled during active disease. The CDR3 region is CASSEGVVVGGEQYF. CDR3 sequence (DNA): TGTGCCAGCAGTGAGGGGGTTGTGGTAGGAGGCGAGCAGTACTTC.